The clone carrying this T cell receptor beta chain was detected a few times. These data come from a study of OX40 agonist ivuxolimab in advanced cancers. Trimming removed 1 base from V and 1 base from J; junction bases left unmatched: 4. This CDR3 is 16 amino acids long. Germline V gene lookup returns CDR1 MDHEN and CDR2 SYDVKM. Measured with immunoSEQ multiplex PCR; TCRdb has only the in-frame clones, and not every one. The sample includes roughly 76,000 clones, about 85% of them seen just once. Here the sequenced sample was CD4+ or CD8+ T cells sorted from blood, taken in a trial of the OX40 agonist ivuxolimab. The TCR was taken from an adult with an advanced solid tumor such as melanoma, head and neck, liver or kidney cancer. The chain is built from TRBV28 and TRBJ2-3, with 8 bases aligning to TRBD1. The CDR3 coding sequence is TGTGCCAGCAGTTTATTTGGGACAGGCGGCACAGATACGCAGTATTTT. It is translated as CASSLFGTGGTDTQYF.